This T cell receptor (beta chain) was captured by sequencing in a study of shared clonotypes between healthy human individuals (dated by TCRdb to the early 2020s). Background on the whole study: A few men and a couple of women, aged 18 to 49 years, made up the cohort. For each donor, CD4 naive and CD4 memory were each run on three plates, CD8 naive on two plates, and CD8 memory on one plate. Blood TCR repertoires of a handful of healthy adults were deeply sequenced to estimate repertoire size and the extent of clonotype sharing between individuals. Libraries were prepared and TCR repertoires were sequenced by different laboratories using diverse techniques, in order to increase sequencing depth and limit assay-specific biases. Per donor, leukapheresis produced somewhere between about 0.94 and 9 billion PBMCs. What the study reported, not specific to this receptor: Sampling was limited to blood, and TCR repertoires in tissue likely differ from TCR repertoires in blood. Across a handful of donors, 4.5% to 6.5% of naive CD4, approximately 4% of naive CD8, about 2% of memory CD4, and 0.4% to 0.45% of memory CD8 clonotypes were shared. Pairwise subsampling indicated that sequencing depth was expected to affect the degree of clonotype sharing among donors. Naive subsets generally had larger estimated clonotype richness than memory subsets. Even with the large sequencing depth, rarefaction of the sorted-subset datasets indicated that sequencing was incomplete. Compared with non-shared clonotypes, clonotypes shared by all four sorted-subset donors had higher generation probabilities. The small number of donors limited the genetic and exposure-history diversity represented.

The donors were healthy, HIV-negative adults who had no recently reported acute infections or vaccinations. Every donor was a Caucasian adult living in Nashville, Tennessee, USA. CD4+ T cells were enriched by magnetic negative selection, after which naive cells were positively selected on CD45RA and the negative fraction was taken as the memory subset. Blood was obtained by leukapheresis, after which PBMCs were separated by Ficoll-Histopaque density gradient centrifugation and cryopreserved in liquid nitrogen vapor phase. Analytical flow cytometry was used to check the purity and quantity of each magnetically sorted T cell population. Genomic DNA was isolated from each sorted fraction and quantified by UV absorbance on a Nanodrop 2000c. The germline V gene gives CDR1 as KGHSH and CDR2 as LQKENI. Measured from the cysteine to the phenylalanine, the CDR3 is 14 residues long. Only CDR3 DNA is held: 42 bases, read in frame from base 1. V loses 5 bases of germline sequence and J loses 0 bases, and the interval between the two ends is 8 bases.

Using the deep immunoSEQ assay, TCR CDR3 regions were amplified from genomic DNA by multiplex PCR. Extracted genomic DNA from each cell subset was distributed evenly across all wells of several immunoSEQ 96-well plates, and each plate was treated as a replicate. For sorted subsets, approximately 210 ng genomic DNA, equal to 25,000 to 35,000 T cell genomes, was loaded into each replicate PCR. Purified libraries were measured with a Qubit 3.0 fluorometer, size-checked on a Bioanalyzer 2100, and measured again with the KAPA Library Quantification kit. Each immunoSEQ 96-well plate was sequenced on its own single-read 150-cycle Illumina NextSeq 550 flow cell. As for the original processing: Because the immunoSEQ output included only junctional sequences and no quality scores, the filtering could not be the same as the filtering used for full-length reads. To assign V/J genes and CDR3, sequences were annotated against IMGT germline references using PyIR, a Python wrapper for IgBLAST v1.9. Reads with weak V/J assignments (E-value above 1e-6), missing CDR3, stop codons, out-of-frame junctions, or ambiguous translated residues were removed. V3J clonotypes were defined as sequences sharing the same inferred V gene, J gene, and CDR3 amino acid sequence. The percentage overlap between two repertoires was calculated by dividing the number of shared unique clonotypes by the size of the smaller repertoire. Repertoire richness was assessed with RTK rarefaction, the Chao1 estimator, and Recon v2.1 estimates of unobserved clonotypes. OLGA was used to compute generation probabilities for all TCRbeta clonotypes that the gDNA method yielded from a few donors. TCRdb took over this immuneACCESS table, retaining in-frame rearrangements with V and J assigned. Such tables are incomplete; in checked studies, under half of the missing clones stem from an unresolved V gene, and the remainder is unexplained. V and J calls plus clone size are reproduced from that table; the DNA served to infer D and trimming. Recorded for this sample are 1.5 million to 1.9 million clones; 95% to 99% of them occurred a single time. The ten largest clones take up about 0.45% of the sample.

In regard to this clone: This receptor's antigen is unknown. Base quality data are lacking; no much larger clone is found one base away.

The chain uses TRBV18 and TRBJ1-5; the D gene identity is not certain. Sequencing was carried out using naive CD4+ T cells sorted from blood. The cell subset or site label for this specimen denotes: CD45RA+ positively selected. The origin of this receptor is a man aged 30-40 years in good health. The CDR3 corresponds to CASSAKDSNQPQHF. The DNA sequence is TGTGCCAGCTCAGCCAAGGATAGCAATCAGCCCCAGCATTTT.